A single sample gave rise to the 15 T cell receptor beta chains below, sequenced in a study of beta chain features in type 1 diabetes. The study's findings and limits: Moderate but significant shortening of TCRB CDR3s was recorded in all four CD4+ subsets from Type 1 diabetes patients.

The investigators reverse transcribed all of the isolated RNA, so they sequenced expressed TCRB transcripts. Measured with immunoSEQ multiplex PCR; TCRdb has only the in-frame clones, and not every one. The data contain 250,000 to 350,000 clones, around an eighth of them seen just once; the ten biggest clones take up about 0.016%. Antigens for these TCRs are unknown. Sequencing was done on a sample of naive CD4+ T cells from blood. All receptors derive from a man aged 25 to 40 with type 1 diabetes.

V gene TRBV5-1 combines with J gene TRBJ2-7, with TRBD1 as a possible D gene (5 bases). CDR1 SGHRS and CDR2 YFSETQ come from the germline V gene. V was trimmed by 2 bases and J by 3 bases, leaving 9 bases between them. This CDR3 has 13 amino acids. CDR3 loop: CASSFRDNYEQYF. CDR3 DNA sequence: TGCGCCAGCAGCTTCAGGGATAACTACGAGCAGTACTTC.

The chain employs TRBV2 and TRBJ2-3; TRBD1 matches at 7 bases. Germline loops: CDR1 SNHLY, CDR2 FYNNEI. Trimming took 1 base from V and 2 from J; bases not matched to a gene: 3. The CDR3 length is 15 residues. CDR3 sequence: CASSEDRGYTDTQYF. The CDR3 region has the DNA TGTGCCAGCAGTGAAGACAGGGGCTACACAGATACGCAGTATTTT.

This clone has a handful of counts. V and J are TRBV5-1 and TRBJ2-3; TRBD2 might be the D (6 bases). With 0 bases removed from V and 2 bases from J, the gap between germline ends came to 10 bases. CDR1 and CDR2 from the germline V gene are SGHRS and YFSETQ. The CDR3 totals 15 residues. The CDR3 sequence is CASSLGGTLTDTQYF. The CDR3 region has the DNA TGCGCCAGCAGCTTGGGCGGGACCCTCACAGATACGCAGTATTTT.

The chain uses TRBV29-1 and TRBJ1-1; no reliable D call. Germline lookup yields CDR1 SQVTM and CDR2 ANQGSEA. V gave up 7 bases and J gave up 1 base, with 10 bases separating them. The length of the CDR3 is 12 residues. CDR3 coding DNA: TGCAGCGCTACCAAAGCGAACACTGAAGCTTTCTTT. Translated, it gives CSATKANTEAFF.

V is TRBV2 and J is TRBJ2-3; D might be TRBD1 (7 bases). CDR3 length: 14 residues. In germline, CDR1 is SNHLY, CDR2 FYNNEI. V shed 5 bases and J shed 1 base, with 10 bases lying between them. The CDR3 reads CASSPGGRTDTQYF. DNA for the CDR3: TGTGCCAGCAGTCCAGGGGGGCGCACAGATACGCAGTATTTT.

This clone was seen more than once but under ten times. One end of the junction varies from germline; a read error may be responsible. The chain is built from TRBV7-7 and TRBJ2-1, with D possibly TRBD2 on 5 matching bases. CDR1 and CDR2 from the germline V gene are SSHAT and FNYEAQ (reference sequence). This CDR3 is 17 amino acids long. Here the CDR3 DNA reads TGTGCTAGCAGCTTAACCTTCGAAGACTACAGCGGCAATGAGCAGTTCTTC. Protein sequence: CASSLTFEDYSGNEQFF.

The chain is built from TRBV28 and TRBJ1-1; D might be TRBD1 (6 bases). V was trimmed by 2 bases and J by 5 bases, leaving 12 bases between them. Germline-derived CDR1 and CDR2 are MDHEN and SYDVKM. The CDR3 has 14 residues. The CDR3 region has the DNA TGTGCCAGCAGTTTAAGTCAGGGGTATACTGAAGCTTTCTTT. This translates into CASSLSQGYTEAFF.

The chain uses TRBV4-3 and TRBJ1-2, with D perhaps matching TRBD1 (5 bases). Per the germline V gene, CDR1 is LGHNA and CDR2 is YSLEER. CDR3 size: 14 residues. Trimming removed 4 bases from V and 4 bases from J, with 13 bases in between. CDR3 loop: CASSLTEDSYGYTF. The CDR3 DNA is TGCGCCAGCAGCCTTACGGAAGACAGCTATGGCTACACCTTC.

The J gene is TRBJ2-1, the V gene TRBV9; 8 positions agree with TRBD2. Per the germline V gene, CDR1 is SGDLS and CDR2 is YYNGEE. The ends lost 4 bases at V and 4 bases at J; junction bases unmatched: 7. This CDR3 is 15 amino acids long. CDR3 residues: CASSLTSGGYNEQFF. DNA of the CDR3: TGTGCCAGCAGCCTCACTAGCGGTGGGTACAATGAGCAGTTCTTC. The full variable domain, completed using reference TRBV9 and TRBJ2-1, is DSGVTQTPKHLITATGQRVTLRCSPRSGDLSVYWYQQSLDQGLQFLIQYYNGEERAKGNILERFSAQQFPDLHSELNLSSLELGDSALYFCASSLTSGGYNEQFFGPGTRLTVL.

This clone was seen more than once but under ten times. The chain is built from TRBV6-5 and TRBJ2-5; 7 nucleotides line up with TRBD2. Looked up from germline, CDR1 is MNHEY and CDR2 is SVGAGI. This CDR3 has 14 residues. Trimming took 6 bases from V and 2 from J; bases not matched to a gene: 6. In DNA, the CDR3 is TGTGCCAGCAGGATGCTAGCGGTTCAAGAGACCCAGTACTTC. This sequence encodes CASRMLAVQETQYF.

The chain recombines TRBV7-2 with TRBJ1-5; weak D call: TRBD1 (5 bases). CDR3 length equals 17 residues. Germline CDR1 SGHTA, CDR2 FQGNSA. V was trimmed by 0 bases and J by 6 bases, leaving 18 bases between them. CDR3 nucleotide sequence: TGTGCCAGCAGCTTAGCGCCACGAGGGGCGCGGGGTCAGCCCCAGCATTTT. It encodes CASSLAPRGARGQPQHF.

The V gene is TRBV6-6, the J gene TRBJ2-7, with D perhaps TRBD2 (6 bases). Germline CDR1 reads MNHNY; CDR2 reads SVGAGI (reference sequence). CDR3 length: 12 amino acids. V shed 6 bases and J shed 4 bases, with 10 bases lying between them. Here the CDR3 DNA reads TGTGCCAGCAGCGGGGGAGGATACGAGCAGTACTTC. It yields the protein CASSGGGYEQYF.

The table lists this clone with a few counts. The CDR3 reads CASSPTSGPTDTQYF. CDR3 sequence (DNA): TGTGCCAGCAGCCCAACTAGCGGACCCACAGATACGCAGTATTTT. This sequence joins TRBV9 and TRBJ2-3; 8 bases are a match to TRBD2. Per germline, CDR1 SGDLS and CDR2 YYNGEE. CDR3 length: 15 residues. V lost 4 bases and J lost 2; bases outside the gene matches: 6.

The CDR3: CASSQVPSGRAGTDTQYF. DNA of the CDR3: TGTGCCAGCAGCCAAGTTCCTAGCGGGAGAGCGGGCACAGATACGCAGTATTTT. The chain couples TRBV4-2 to TRBJ2-3; TRBD2 agrees at 10 bases. Germline lookup yields CDR1 LGHNA and CDR2 YNFKEQ. V was clipped by 1 base and J by 1 base; unmatched bases: 8. The CDR3 runs to 18 residues.

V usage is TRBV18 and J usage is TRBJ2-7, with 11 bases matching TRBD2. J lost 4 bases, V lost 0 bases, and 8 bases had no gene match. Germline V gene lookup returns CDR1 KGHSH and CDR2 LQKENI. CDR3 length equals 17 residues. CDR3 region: CASSPPNTGTSGYEQYF. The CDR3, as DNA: TGTGCCAGCTCACCACCGAATACGGGGACTAGCGGTTACGAGCAGTACTTC.